This T cell receptor (beta chain) stems from a study of blood T cell repertoires in COVID-19. Study overall: Sources were T cells, B-cell-depleted T cells, or PBMCs; the material itself was cDNA or gDNA.

This clone was recorded once. Study processing details: Amplifying reference gene primers gave estimates of nucleated cell counts. The method was immunoSEQ multiplex PCR; TCRdb's version includes in-frame clones alone and lacks a portion of them. V and J calls plus clone size are reproduced from that table; the DNA served to infer D and trimming. The table has about 130,000 clones, 83% seen once. V gave up 2 bases and J gave up 1 base, with 8 bases separating them. From germline, CDR1 is SNHLY and CDR2 FYNNEI. The CDR3 loop spans 15 amino acids. Grouping used clinical history reported by participants in a survey and questionnaire. Two negative PCRs, clearance, or symptom resolution had been documented for recovered Cohort 3 donors.

The source is a man younger than 45 who had recovered from COVID-19. The sequencing input was PBMCs or T cells enriched from blood (not recorded which). The rearrangement uses TRBV2 and TRBJ2-2; D remains ambiguous. The CDR3 region is CASSELNWNTGELFF. In nucleotides, the CDR3 is TGTGCCAGCAGTGAACTTAATTGGAACACCGGGGAGCTGTTTTTT.